This T cell receptor beta chain came from a study of blood T cell repertoires in COVID-19. Original handling: Estimation of nucleated cell counts was performed using reference gene primer amplification. Clones were read by immunoSEQ multiplex PCR, and TCRdb kept only the in-frame ones, dropping some. V, J and clone size were drawn from that table, and D and trimming were deduced from the DNA. The data contain about 240,000 clones, roughly four fifths of them seen just once; the ten biggest clones take up around 4.7%. The receptor's source is a woman aged 70-85 years with acute or convalescent COVID-19. Material: peripheral blood.

The CDR3: CASSLGQGTYGYTF. The DNA of the CDR3 is TGTGCCAGCAGCTTGGGACAGGGGACCTATGGCTACACCTTC. V gene TRBV5-6 combines with J gene TRBJ1-2, with 8 positions matching TRBD1. There are 14 residues in the CDR3. Germline V gene sequence: CDR1 SGHDT, CDR2 YYEEEE. The trim removed 0 bases at V and 4 bases at J, leaving 2 bases unmatched.